Below are 8 T cell receptor beta chains sequenced from a single sample in a study of T cell responses to AZD1222 COVID-19 vaccine. Repertoires were generated with immunoSEQ multiplex PCR, while TCRdb's copy carries only in-frame clones and drops some. The repertoire holds 140,000 or so clones, with around 84% as singletons. The sequences come from peripheral blood, collected 28 days after the second AZD1222 dose. The receptors shown here come from an adult who received the AZD1222 COVID-19 vaccine.

This clone turned up a few times. The DNA for the CDR3 is TGCAGCGTGTACATCAGGACTAATGAAAAACTGTTTTTT. It translates to CSVYIRTNEKLFF. The chain has TRBV29-1 and TRBJ1-4; D is uncertain. Germline CDR1 reads SQVTM; CDR2 reads ANQGSEA. This CDR3 has 13 residues. V lost 6 bases, J lost 2 bases, and 10 bases lay in between.

The chain has TRBV6-5 and TRBJ1-5; a weak D match, TRBD1 (5 bases). The V end was cut by 10 bases, the J end by 7 bases, with 23 bases between. The CDR3 totals 15 residues. Per germline, CDR1 MNHEY and CDR2 SVGAGI. Written as DNA, the CDR3 is TGTGCCATAGATGTACGAAAGGGGCACGGGCAGCCCCAGCATTTT. Its translation is CAIDVRKGHGQPQHF.

This sequence joins TRBV11-2 and TRBJ2-1; 8 bases fit TRBD1. In germline, CDR1 is SGHAT, CDR2 FQNNGV. V trimming: 4 bases; J trimming: 8 bases; junction bases outside the gene matches: 7. This CDR3 has 14 amino acids. CDR3 region: CASSSGQGIDEQFF. As DNA, the CDR3 is TGTGCCAGCAGCTCCGGACAGGGTATCGATGAGCAGTTCTTC.

This clone was seen only a few times. The chain combines TRBV7-6 with TRBJ2-7; tentatively, D is TRBD1 (6 bases). The V gene's germline CDR1 is SGHVS and CDR2 FNYEAQ. Trimming pared 0 bases from V and 1 base from J, leaving 19 bases between. This CDR3 is built from 18 residues. CDR3 sequence: CASSLAAQGPGGSYEQYF. CDR3 DNA: TGTGCCAGCAGCTTAGCGGCGCAGGGGCCGGGCGGGTCCTACGAGCAGTACTTC.

This clone was detected only once. This chain joins TRBV6-5 and TRBJ1-5; TRBD1 agrees at 8 bases. Trimming removed 5 bases from V and 3 bases from J; junction bases left unmatched: 3. Germline CDR1 is MNHEY and CDR2 is SVGAGI. The CDR3 has 14 amino acids. The CDR3 loop is CASSRTGNNQPQHF. CDR3 coding DNA: TGTGCCAGCAGTAGGACAGGGAACAATCAGCCCCAGCATTTT.

The chain recombines TRBV5-4 with TRBJ1-2; no firm D call. The CDR3 is made up of 12 amino acids. Looked up from germline, CDR1 is SGHNT and CDR2 is YYREEE (reference sequence). Trimming took 6 bases from V and 7 from J, leaving 13 bases between them. In DNA, the CDR3 is TGTGCCAGCACCACGTACGGCGCTGGCTACACCTTC. Its protein product is CASTTYGAGYTF.

The table lists this clone with a count of one. The chain has TRBV5-1 and TRBJ2-3; 15 nucleotides line up with TRBD2. The CDR3 runs to 18 residues. Germline V gives CDR1 SGHRS, CDR2 YFSETQ. J gave up 2 bases and V 4 bases, and 8 bases lay outside the gene matches. The CDR3: CASSPGTSGRRATDTQYF. The CDR3 nucleotides read TGCGCCAGCAGCCCGGGGACTAGCGGGAGGAGGGCCACAGATACGCAGTATTTT.

V gene TRBV30 combines with J gene TRBJ1-6, with a weak D call TRBD1 (5 bases). Germline assignment: CDR1 GTSNPN and CDR2 SVGIG (reference sequence). The CDR3 is made up of 13 amino acids. V lost 2 bases and J 10 bases, leaving 12 bases between the germline ends. The CDR3 here is CAWSSDTGSPLHF. As DNA, the CDR3 is TGTGCCTGGAGTTCGGACACGGGGTCACCCCTCCACTTT.